This entry lists 28 T cell receptor beta chains sequenced from one sample in a study of identifying expanded T cells in peripheral blood. The repertoire was sequenced with immunoSEQ multiplex PCR; TCRdb's copy has only in-frame clones and lacks some. The repertoire holds 100,000 to 150,000 clones, with 80% to 90% as singletons. The specimen was blood. The receptors here all came from a person between 18 and 75 years old in good health.

The chain carries TRBV6-5 and TRBJ1-1, with TRBD1 matching over 8 bases. J was trimmed by 4 bases and V by 6 bases; bases with no gene match: 7. The CDR3 has 14 residues. Germline lookup yields CDR1 MNHEY and CDR2 SVGAGI. The CDR3 spells CASSQGQAATEAFF. The CDR3, as DNA: TGTGCCAGCAGCCAGGGACAGGCGGCCACTGAAGCTTTCTTT.

CDR3 sequence (DNA): TGTGCCAGCAGCCCGACAGGGGGGAATTCACCCCTCCACTTT. Translating gives CASSPTGGNSPLHF. The chain joins TRBV7-3 to TRBJ1-6; TRBD1 aligns across 9 bases. The CDR3 contains 14 residues. V shed 5 bases and J 7 bases; nucleotides not matched to a gene: 3. The germline gives CDR1 SGHTA, CDR2 FQGTGA. Based on the CDR3 plus reference TRBV7-3 and TRBJ1-6, the full variable domain is GAGVSQTPSNKVTEKGKYVELRCDPISGHTALYWYRQSLGQGPEFLIYFQGTGAADDSGLPNDRFFAVRPEGSVSTLKIQRTERGDSAVYLCASSPTGGNSPLHFGNGTRLTVT.

The V gene is TRBV7-9, the J gene TRBJ2-5; D might be TRBD2 (6 bases). The germline V gene has CDR1 SEHNR and CDR2 FQNEAQ (reference sequence). V shed 2 bases and J shed 6 bases, with 16 bases lying between them. There are 15 residues in the CDR3. The CDR3 reads CASSLNVGGAKTQYF. CDR3 in DNA: TGTGCCAGCAGCTTAAACGTTGGCGGGGCAAAGACCCAGTACTTC.

V and J are TRBV7-6 and TRBJ1-4; 8 positions match TRBD1. J gave up 8 bases and V 5 bases, and 10 bases lay outside the gene matches. The germline gives CDR1 SGHVS, CDR2 FNYEAQ. This CDR3 comprises 15 residues. The chain's CDR3 is CASSPLQGAREKLFF. In nucleotides, the CDR3 is TGTGCCAGCAGCCCACTGCAGGGGGCGAGGGAAAAACTGTTTTTT.

V usage is TRBV25-1 and J usage is TRBJ1-2, with TRBD1 as a possible D gene (5 bases). CDR1 and CDR2 (germline): MGHDK, SYGVNS. The CDR3 consists of 14 residues. V was cut by 10 bases and J by 4 bases, with 19 bases left in between. The DNA of the CDR3 is TGTGCCACCTCGAGGGACCCGGTCGGCTATGGCTACACCTTC. The encoded protein is CATSRDPVGYGYTF.

The chain combines TRBV7-9 with TRBJ1-6, with 7 bases identical to TRBD1. Germline CDR1 SEHNR, CDR2 FQNEAQ (reference sequence). The CDR3 is 16 amino acids. J was trimmed by 7 bases and V by 4 bases; bases with no gene match: 10. CDR3 coding DNA: TGTGCCAGCAGCTCGTTGTTAGGGACAGCCAATTCACCCCTCCACTTT. This translates into CASSSLLGTANSPLHF.

The chain joins TRBV19 to TRBJ1-2, with D unresolved. This CDR3 region has 14 residues. Between the trimmed V and J ends, which lost 3 bases and 3 bases, there was a span of 11 bases. The germline V gene encodes CDR1 LNHDA and CDR2 SQIVND (reference sequence). The CDR3, as DNA: TGTGCCAGTAGTATCGGTGGCGGTTACTATGGCTACACCTTC. Its protein product is CASSIGGGYYGYTF. The full variable domain, completed using reference TRBV19 and TRBJ1-2, is DGGITQSPKYLFRKEGQNVTLSCEQNLNHDAMYWYRQDPGQGLRLIYYSQIVNDFQKGDIAEGYSVSREKKESFPLTVTSAQKNPTAFYLCASSIGGGYYGYTFGSGTRLTVV.

This clone was seen once. This sequence joins TRBV5-4 and TRBJ1-4, with TRBD1 matching 9 bases. The CDR3 totals 15 residues. V shed 3 bases, J shed 7 bases, and the junction held 7 bases outside the gene matches. CDR1 is SGHNT and CDR2 is YYREEE in the germline V gene (reference sequence). The CDR3 is CASSSRGDRAEKLFF. CDR3 nucleotides: TGTGCCAGCAGCTCCCGAGGGGACAGGGCTGAAAAACTGTTTTTT.

CDR3 in DNA: TGTGCCAGCAGCCCTCGCGCAGTATTAACCGGGGAGCTGTTTTTT. Protein: CASSPRAVLTGELFF. The gene calls are TRBV28 and TRBJ2-2, with D uncertain. Germline V gene data show CDR1 as MDHEN and CDR2 as SYDVKM. V lost 6 bases to trimming and J lost 5 bases, with 16 bases between them. This CDR3 region has 15 residues.

This clone appeared once. The chain joins TRBV18 to TRBJ2-5; 11 bases agree with TRBD2. The CDR3 totals 17 residues. J was trimmed by 5 bases and V by 6 bases; bases with no gene match: 14. Germline CDR1 KGHSH, CDR2 LQKENI. CDR3 in amino acids: CASSELAGEPSGETQYF. The CDR3 DNA is TGTGCCAGCTCCGAACTAGCGGGAGAACCATCTGGGGAGACCCAGTACTTC.

The table lists this clone with a few counts. The V and J genes are TRBV15 and TRBJ2-7; 8 positions match TRBD1. V lost 5 bases, J lost 4 bases, and 4 bases stayed unmatched. Looked up from germline, CDR1 is LNHNV and CDR2 is YYDKDF (reference sequence). The CDR3 length is 13 residues. The CDR3 reads CATSLTGDYEQYF. CDR3 sequence (DNA): TGTGCCACCAGCCTGACAGGGGATTACGAGCAGTACTTC.

This clone was seen only once. The rearrangement uses TRBV20-1 and TRBJ1-1; D uncertain. V lost 0 bases and J lost 11, with 10 bases in between. Germline CDR1 reads DFQATT; CDR2 reads SNEGSKA (reference sequence). The CDR3 contains 11 residues. The chain's CDR3 is CSAREMGTAFF. The CDR3 nucleotides are TGCAGTGCTAGAGAGATGGGAACGGCTTTCTTT.

The chain combines TRBV18 with TRBJ1-4; 11 bases map to TRBD1. Germline CDR1 KGHSH, CDR2 LQKENI. This CDR3 is 16 amino acids long. J was trimmed by 8 bases and V by 3 bases; bases with no gene match: 8. The CDR3: CASSPLGQGAKEKLFF. In DNA form, the CDR3 reads TGTGCCAGCTCACCCCTCGGACAGGGGGCAAAGGAAAAACTGTTTTTT.

The rearrangement links TRBV28 to TRBJ2-2; no definite D call. Germline CDR1 and CDR2: MDHEN and SYDVKM. The CDR3 loop spans 15 amino acids. Trimming took off 2 bases at V and 5 bases at J, with 12 bases between the two ends. CDR3 DNA sequence: TGTGCCAGCAGTTTACCTGTCCTGCCAACCGGGGAGCTGTTTTTT. Encoded protein: CASSLPVLPTGELFF.

This chain links TRBV7-2 with TRBJ1-1; no reliable D call. The CDR3 consists of 15 residues. Germline CDR1 reads SGHTA; CDR2 reads FQGNSA. With 1 base removed from V and 5 bases from J, the gap between germline ends came to 14 bases. The CDR3 DNA sequence: TGTGCCAGCAGCTTAGTTCTAGGTGGGCTAACTGAAGCTTTCTTT. Translation: CASSLVLGGLTEAFF.

The V gene is TRBV10-1, the J gene TRBJ1-6; D not resolved. Germline loops: CDR1 WNHNN, CDR2 SYGVQD (reference sequence). The CDR3 spans 16 residues. Trimming shortened V by 2 bases and J by 7 bases, and 15 bases separated the two germline ends. CDR3 amino acids: CASSEPPRSLNSPLHF. CDR3 DNA sequence: TGCGCCAGCAGTGAGCCCCCACGGAGTTTGAATTCACCCCTCCACTTT.

This clone was seen only a few times. The chain uses TRBV13 and TRBJ2-2, with D tentatively TRBD1 (5 bases). Germline CDR1 reads PRHDT; CDR2 reads FYEKMQ (reference sequence). The V and J ends lost 3 bases and 5 bases respectively, with 10 bases between them. The CDR3 length is 14 residues. The CDR3 sequence: CASSFTQVTGELFF. CDR3 DNA sequence: TGTGCCAGCAGCTTTACACAGGTGACCGGGGAGCTGTTTTTT.

The gene calls are TRBV6-5 and TRBJ1-4, with unresolved D. The CDR3 loop spans 14 amino acids. Trimming removed 6 bases at V and 8 bases at J, with 16 bases between. Germline CDR1 is MNHEY and CDR2 is SVGAGI. The CDR3 DNA reads TGTGCCAGCAGCCCCGGGCCTCTCCTCGAAAAACTGTTTTTT. This sequence encodes CASSPGPLLEKLFF.

V is TRBV5-1 and J is TRBJ2-3; D is uncertain. Germline CDR1 is SGHRS and CDR2 is YFSETQ. Trimming shortened V by 2 bases and J by 5 bases, and 15 bases separated the two germline ends. CDR3 length equals 15 residues. CDR3 sequence reads: CASSFYLTLEDTQYF. The CDR3 DNA sequence: TGCGCCAGCAGCTTTTACCTGACTTTGGAAGATACGCAGTATTTT.

The chain employs TRBV10-3 and TRBJ1-1; 8 positions agree with TRBD1. CDR1 is ENHRY, CDR2 SYGVKD, per germline. The V and J ends lost 8 bases and 3 bases, in that order; junction bases with no gene match: 8. CDR3 size: 14 residues. The CDR3 loop reads CAISTGEGDTEAFF. The CDR3 region has the DNA TGTGCCATCTCGACAGGGGAAGGGGACACTGAAGCTTTCTTT.

This rearrangement joins TRBV7-2 to TRBJ1-5, with 7 bases matching TRBD1. Per germline, CDR1 SGHTA and CDR2 FQGNSA. J gave up 9 bases and V 5 bases, and 10 bases lay outside the gene matches. This CDR3 region has 14 residues. As DNA, the CDR3 is TGTGCCAGCAGCGTTGACAGGGCCGGCAGGCCCCAGCATTTT. Protein product: CASSVDRAGRPQHF.

The V gene is TRBV5-6, the J gene TRBJ1-2, with unresolved D. Trimming pared 2 bases from V and 2 bases from J, leaving 10 bases between. Germline assignment: CDR1 SGHDT and CDR2 YYEEEE. This CDR3 comprises 14 residues. The DNA of the CDR3 is TGTGCCAGCAGCTTACGGGCAGGAAACTATGGCTACACCTTC. This gives the protein CASSLRAGNYGYTF.

The J gene is TRBJ2-1, the V gene TRBV6-5; TRBD1 matches 7 bases. Germline V CDR1 and CDR2: MNHEY, SVGAGI. V trimming: 9 bases; J trimming: 2 bases; junction bases outside the gene matches: 7. There are 14 residues in the CDR3. The CDR3: CASKGAGTYNEQFF. The DNA for the CDR3 is TGTGCCAGTAAGGGGGCGGGTACCTACAATGAGCAGTTCTTC.

V usage is TRBV6-6 and J usage is TRBJ1-3, with D hard to call. Trimming removed 10 bases at V and 0 bases at J, with 7 bases between. CDR1 MNHNY and CDR2 SVGAGI come from the germline V gene (reference sequence). CDR3 size: 12 residues. CDR3 region: CATTFSGNTIYF. The CDR3 DNA is TGTGCCACGACGTTCTCTGGAAACACCATATATTTT.

This sequence joins TRBV10-3 and TRBJ1-2; a possible D gene is TRBD1 (6 bases). Germline CDR1 reads ENHRY; CDR2 reads SYGVKD. The CDR3 is 13 amino acids. V shed 3 bases and J shed 7 bases, with 12 bases lying between them. CDR3 bases: TGTGCCATCAGTGAAGAGGGGGGGTTTGGCTACACCTTC. It codes for CAISEEGGFGYTF.

The genes are TRBV11-3 and TRBJ2-5; no firm D call. In germline, CDR1 is SGHNT, CDR2 YENEEA. The ends were cut back, 4 bases at V and 3 bases at J, with 6 bases in the middle. The CDR3 consists of 12 residues. The CDR3 here is CASSYGEETQYF. Written as DNA, the CDR3 is TGTGCCAGCAGCTACGGAGAAGAGACCCAGTACTTC.

V usage is TRBV19 and J usage is TRBJ1-5; D is unresolved. V was pared by 5 bases and J by 0 bases, with 11 bases between. The CDR3 runs 15 residues. The V gene's germline CDR1 is LNHDA and CDR2 SQIVND (reference sequence). This CDR3 reads CASSEHFASNQPQHF. CDR3 bases: TGTGCCAGTAGTGAACATTTCGCTAGCAATCAGCCCCAGCATTTT. Full variable domain (remainder filled in from reference TRBV19 and TRBJ1-5): DGGITQSPKYLFRKEGQNVTLSCEQNLNHDAMYWYRQDPGQGLRLIYYSQIVNDFQKGDIAEGYSVSREKKESFPLTVTSAQKNPTAFYLCASSEHFASNQPQHFGDGTRLSIL.

This clone came up once. V and J are TRBV15 and TRBJ2-6; possible D gene TRBD2, 6 bases. Trimming pared 11 bases from V and 0 bases from J, leaving 14 bases between. The CDR3 sequence is 15 residues long. The germline V gene has CDR1 LNHNV and CDR2 YYDKDF (reference sequence). The CDR3 reads CAARRGTSGANVLTF. As DNA, the CDR3 is TGTGCCGCCCGGCGGGGTACCTCTGGGGCCAACGTCCTGACTTTC.